What follows are 20 T cell receptor beta chains derived from one specimen sequenced in a study of shared clonotypes between healthy human individuals. Measured with immunoSEQ multiplex PCR; TCRdb has only the in-frame clones, and not every one. The data show approximately 2,200,000 clones, about 93% seen once. CD8 cells regarded as naive lacked CD45RO, were positively chosen for CCR7, and omitted terminally differentiated effector memory CD45RA+ cells. Source material: naive CD8+ T cells from PBMCs. Receptor source: a man younger than 30 in good health. Some clones in this sample may be carry-over from other donors' samples.

The CDR3 DNA is TGTGCCAGCAGCGTACGGGATAGTGGGGGTCCCGGGGAGCTGTTTTTT. Encoded protein: CASSVRDSGGPGELFF. J is TRBJ2-2 and V is TRBV9; the D gene could be TRBD1 or TRBD2 (5 bases each). The CDR3 totals 16 residues. Germline CDR1 is SGDLS and CDR2 is YYNGEE. The ends were cut back, 1 base at V and 6 bases at J, with 16 bases in the middle. The variable domain in full, with the rest retrieved from reference TRBV9 and TRBJ2-2, is DSGVTQTPKHLITATGQRVTLRCSPRSGDLSVYWYQQSLDQGLQFLIQYYNGEERAKGNILERFSAQQFPDLHSELNLSSLELGDSALYFCASSVRDSGGPGELFFGEGSRLTVL.

V and J are TRBV5-1 and TRBJ2-7, with 10 bases identical to TRBD1. V lost 3 bases and J lost 3; bases outside the gene matches: 6. In germline, CDR1 is SGHRS, CDR2 YFSETQ. The CDR3 has 15 amino acids. The CDR3 DNA reads as TGCGCCAGCAGCTCCGGGACAGGGGAATACTACGAGCAGTACTTC. Protein: CASSSGTGEYYEQYF.

CDR3 nucleotide sequence: TGTGCCAGTAGGGGACTAAACTACAATGAGCAGTTCTTC. Its translation is CASRGLNYNEQFF. The rearrangement links TRBV19 to TRBJ2-1, with 7 nucleotides matching TRBD2. Trimming at V came to 6 bases and at J to 3 bases, leaving 2 bases not matched to a gene. The germline V gene has CDR1 LNHDA and CDR2 SQIVND (reference sequence). CDR3 length: 13 amino acids.

CDR3 sequence: CASSIGEQGLGQETQYF. CDR3 sequence (DNA): TGTGCCAGTAGTATAGGTGAACAGGGCTTGGGCCAAGAGACCCAGTACTTC. This rearrangement joins TRBV19 to TRBJ2-5; D may be TRBD1 (6 bases). V was pared by 1 base and J by 1 base, with 16 bases between. This CDR3 is 17 amino acids long. Per germline, CDR1 LNHDA and CDR2 SQIVND (reference sequence).

V is TRBV2 and J is TRBJ2-3, with D perhaps matching TRBD2 (6 bases). CDR1 and CDR2 (germline): SNHLY, FYNNEI. The CDR3 is made up of 15 amino acids. V lost 6 bases and J 2 bases, leaving 15 bases between the germline ends. The CDR3 sequence: CASRRGGMLTDTQYF. The CDR3 nucleotides are TGTGCCAGCAGACGAGGCGGGATGCTCACAGATACGCAGTATTTT. Supplemented by reference TRBV2 and TRBJ2-3, the full variable domain reads EPEVTQTPSHQVTQMGQEVILRCVPISNHLYFYWYRQILGQKVEFLVSFYNNEISEKSEIFDDQFSVERPDGSNFTLKIRSTKLEDSAMYFCASRRGGMLTDTQYFGPGTRLTVL.

Comment on this clone: Other DNA sequences of this sample code for an identical CDR3. The chain has TRBV9 and TRBJ2-4, with D tentatively TRBD2 (5 bases). This CDR3 has 14 residues. V dropped 0 bases and J dropped 1 base, with 5 bases sitting between them. The germline V gene has CDR1 SGDLS and CDR2 YYNGEE. CDR3 region: CASSVGGAKNIQYF. CDR3 nucleotides: TGTGCCAGCAGCGTAGGAGGGGCCAAAAACATTCAGTACTTC.

V gene TRBV27 combines with J gene TRBJ2-3, with 7 bases matching TRBD1. J was trimmed by 5 bases and V by 6 bases; bases with no gene match: 8. Germline-derived CDR1 and CDR2 are MNHEY and SMNVEV (reference sequence). This CDR3 comprises 14 residues. The CDR3: CASRQRGRVDTQYF. For the CDR3, the DNA is TGTGCCAGCAGGCAGAGGGGGCGGGTAGATACGCAGTATTTT.

This rearrangement joins TRBV9 to TRBJ2-3; 9 nucleotides match TRBD2. The germline gives CDR1 SGDLS, CDR2 YYNGEE. The CDR3 totals 16 residues. V shed 0 bases, J shed 4 bases, and the junction held 6 bases outside the gene matches. The CDR3 sequence is CASSVEWREGPDTQYF. The CDR3 nucleotides read TGTGCCAGCAGCGTAGAGTGGCGGGAGGGCCCAGATACGCAGTATTTT.

The V gene is TRBV13, the J gene TRBJ2-1, with 13 bases matching TRBD2. Germline lookup yields CDR1 PRHDT and CDR2 FYEKMQ (reference sequence). The CDR3 spans 16 residues. The V gene end was trimmed by 5 bases and the J gene end by 9 bases; junction bases not matched to a gene: 10. The CDR3 spells CASSSTGLAGVVEQFF. CDR3 bases: TGTGCCAGCAGCAGCACCGGACTAGCGGGAGTAGTTGAGCAGTTCTTC.

The chain employs TRBV11-3 and TRBJ2-7, with D unresolved. Germline CDR1 reads SGHNT; CDR2 reads YENEEA. The CDR3 consists of 12 residues. With 4 bases removed from V and 10 bases from J, the gap between germline ends came to 14 bases. CDR3 bases: TGTGCCAGCAGCTCAACACCGGGCCCTCAGTACTTC. The encoded protein is CASSSTPGPQYF.

This sequence joins TRBV29-1 and TRBJ1-6; D uncertain. This CDR3 spans 15 amino acids. Trimming pared 4 bases from V and 2 bases from J, leaving 12 bases between. Per germline, CDR1 SQVTM and CDR2 ANQGSEA. The CDR3: CSVGPPQPYNSPLHF. CDR3 bases: TGCAGCGTTGGTCCCCCGCAGCCCTATAATTCACCCCTCCACTTT.

This rearrangement joins TRBV7-7 to TRBJ2-1; 11 nucleotides agree with TRBD2. V was clipped by 1 base and J by 5 bases; unmatched bases: 7. Germline V gene sequence: CDR1 SSHAT, CDR2 FNYEAQ (reference sequence). The CDR3 spans 17 residues. The CDR3 protein is CASSLDPGTSGNNEQFF. In DNA form, the CDR3 reads TGTGCCAGCAGCTTAGATCCCGGGACTAGCGGCAACAATGAGCAGTTCTTC.

On this clone: Other DNA sequences in the sample encode the same CDR3. The rearrangement joins TRBV27 to TRBJ2-2; D is unclear. The germline V gene has CDR1 MNHEY and CDR2 SMNVEV (reference sequence). Trimming left V 0 bases short and J 4 bases short, with 3 bases between. The CDR3 extends over 13 amino acids. CDR3 sequence reads: CASSLSSTGELFF. The CDR3 bases are TGTGCCAGCAGTTTATCGAGCACCGGGGAGCTGTTTTTT.

Notes on this clone: The sample carries other DNA sequences with the same CDR3. The chain couples TRBV10-3 to TRBJ2-7; D not resolved. This CDR3 region has 13 residues. Trimming shortened V by 0 bases and J by 2 bases, and 5 bases separated the two germline ends. Germline values: CDR1 ENHRY, CDR2 SYGVKD. The CDR3 region has the DNA TGTGCCATCAGTGAGTCACTCACCTACGAGCAGTACTTC. Translated: CAISESLTYEQYF.

J is TRBJ2-3 and V is TRBV29-1, with no clear D. The germline CDR1 and CDR2 sequences are SQVTM and ANQGSEA. The V end lost 1 base, the J end lost 0 bases, and 8 bases lay between the germline ends. This CDR3 is built from 14 residues. CDR3 in amino acids: CSVEVRSSTDTQYF. The CDR3 DNA sequence: TGCAGCGTTGAAGTAAGAAGTAGCACAGATACGCAGTATTTT.

The chain uses TRBV9 and TRBJ2-3, with D uncertain. Trimming took 0 bases from V and 5 from J, leaving 7 bases between them. CDR3 length equals 13 residues. Germline lookup yields CDR1 SGDLS and CDR2 YYNGEE. CDR3 loop: CASSVGARDTQYF. CDR3 in DNA: TGTGCCAGCAGCGTAGGGGCTAGAGATACGCAGTATTTT.

The rearrangement joins TRBV30 to TRBJ1-4, with TRBD1 identical over 7 bases. CDR3 length: 13 residues. Trimming took 3 bases from V and 5 from J; bases not matched to a gene: 3. Germline CDR1 is GTSNPN and CDR2 is SVGIG (reference sequence). The CDR3 loop is CAWRWDRNEKLFF. The CDR3 nucleotides read TGTGCCTGGAGATGGGACAGAAATGAAAAACTGTTTTTT.

The chain couples TRBV18 to TRBJ2-2; D is unclear. The CDR3 is 16 amino acids. Per the germline V gene, CDR1 is KGHSH and CDR2 is LQKENI. Trimming removed 0 bases at V and 0 bases at J, with 8 bases between. The CDR3 DNA reads as TGTGCCAGCTCACCACCTGGGGAAACGAACACCGGGGAGCTGTTTTTT. It yields the protein CASSPPGETNTGELFF.

This chain uses TRBV27 with TRBJ2-6; 10 bases agree with TRBD2. The V segment lost 3 bases and the J segment 4 bases; nucleotides outside the gene matches: 12. Germline CDR1 MNHEY, CDR2 SMNVEV (reference sequence). The CDR3 extends over 19 amino acids. The DNA for the CDR3 is TGTGCCAGCAGTTTGAGAATTGAACTAGCGGGGCCCGGGGCCAACGTCCTGACTTTC. Its protein product is CASSLRIELAGPGANVLTF.

The chain is built from TRBV5-4 and TRBJ1-3; no clear D. Germline V gene lookup returns CDR1 SGHNT and CDR2 YYREEE (reference sequence). CDR3 length: 16 residues. Trimming pared 2 bases from V and 8 bases from J, leaving 20 bases between. The CDR3 is CASSFEYEGEKDTIYF. In nucleotides, the CDR3 is TGTGCCAGCAGCTTTGAGTATGAAGGAGAAAAAGACACCATATATTTT.